The 20 T cell receptor beta chains below come from one sample, sequenced in a study of cytomegalovirus exposure and HLA in healthy donors. Primers: 60 Vbeta forward and 13 Jbeta reverse. Repertoires were generated with immunoSEQ multiplex PCR, while TCRdb's copy carries only in-frame clones and drops some. The sample shows under 95,000 clones, around three quarters of them seen only once. Sample: PBMCs. The receptors were gathered from a male donor in good health and CMV-seronegative.

The V and J genes are TRBV5-4 and TRBJ1-2, with 9 bases that match TRBD1. The CDR3 has 15 residues. Trimming at V came to 4 bases and at J to 2 bases, leaving 6 bases not matched to a gene. Germline V lookup: CDR1 SGHNT, CDR2 YYREEE (reference sequence). CDR3 region: CASSPGQGFNYGYTF. The CDR3 nucleotides read TGTGCCAGCAGCCCCGGACAGGGGTTCAACTATGGCTACACCTTC.

The gene calls are TRBV11-2 and TRBJ2-7, with TRBD2 identical over 7 bases. Germline assignment: CDR1 SGHAT and CDR2 FQNNGV. The CDR3 runs 16 residues. Unmatched junction bases numbered 15, after V lost 4 bases and J lost 6 bases. CDR3 coding DNA: TGTGCCAGCAGCTCTCGACTAGCAGGATGGGGAAGCGAGCAGTACTTC. Amino acid sequence: CASSSRLAGWGSEQYF.

This clone was observed a few times. V usage is TRBV28 and J usage is TRBJ1-3; possibly TRBD1 for D (5 bases). The CDR3 spans 17 residues. V lost 4 bases to trimming and J lost 2 bases, with 18 bases between them. The germline V gene encodes CDR1 MDHEN and CDR2 SYDVKM. This CDR3 is CASSYPGWGEAGNTIYF. As DNA, the CDR3 is TGTGCCAGCAGTTATCCTGGTTGGGGGGAAGCTGGAAACACCATATATTTT.

This chain uses TRBV7-9 with TRBJ2-7; D gene unclear. Trimming took off 8 bases at V and 1 base at J, with 9 bases between the two ends. This CDR3 is 12 amino acids long. The germline gives CDR1 SEHNR, CDR2 FQNEAQ (reference sequence). The CDR3 DNA reads as TGTGCCAGCGGCTCCGGGTCCTACGAGCAGTACTTC. The encoded protein is CASGSGSYEQYF.

The rearrangement uses TRBV9 and TRBJ2-5, with 8 bases fitting TRBD2. With 0 bases clipped from V and 4 bases from J, the junction kept 11 bases outside the gene matches. Germline CDR1 and CDR2: SGDLS and YYNGEE. CDR3 length: 17 residues. The CDR3 sequence is CASSVGGVGGARETQYF. Written as DNA, the CDR3 is TGTGCCAGCAGCGTAGGAGGGGTCGGGGGGGCCCGAGAGACCCAGTACTTC.

A remark on this clone: An end of the junction does not agree with germline; a read error may underlie this. This chain uses TRBV5-8 with TRBJ1-5; 8 nucleotides agree with TRBD1. The germline V gene has CDR1 SGHTS and CDR2 YDEGEE. The CDR3 is 17 residues long. The CDR3 DNA follows: TGTGCCAGCAATCTCAGGACAGGGAGATATAGCAATCAGCCCCAGAATTTT. Encoded protein: CASNLRTGRYSNQPQNF.

This chain joins TRBV4-1 and TRBJ1-2; D is perhaps TRBD1 (5 bases). There are 15 residues in the CDR3. Trimming left V 4 bases short and J 4 bases short, with 16 bases between. CDR1 is MGHRA and CDR2 is YSYEKL in the germline V gene. DNA for the CDR3: TGCGCCAGCAGCCCCGACTCCCCCGGGGGCTATGGCTACACCTTC. It encodes CASSPDSPGGYGYTF.

The chain recombines TRBV6-1 with TRBJ2-1, with D perhaps matching TRBD2 (6 bases). The germline CDR1 and CDR2 sequences are MNHNS and SASEGT. V lost 7 bases and J lost 1, with 14 bases in between. CDR3 length: 15 amino acids. The CDR3 sequence is CASTSGGWSYNEQFF. CDR3 DNA: TGTGCCAGCACCTCCGGGGGTTGGTCCTACAATGAGCAGTTCTTC.

V is TRBV18 and J is TRBJ1-2; 9 bases fit TRBD1. The CDR3 sequence is 13 residues long. Looked up from germline, CDR1 is KGHSH and CDR2 is LQKENI. The V segment lost 4 bases and the J segment 6 bases; nucleotides outside the gene matches: 3. The CDR3 nucleotides read TGTGCCAGCTCACGGGGACAGGGCGATGGCTACACCTTC. This codes for CASSRGQGDGYTF.

This sequence joins TRBV19 and TRBJ2-7, with D possibly TRBD2 on 5 matching bases. The CDR3 contains 13 residues. Trimming left V 2 bases short and J 6 bases short, with 11 bases between. CDR1 LNHDA and CDR2 SQIVND come from the germline V gene (reference sequence). CDR3 region: CASSIQDSAEQYF. In DNA form, the CDR3 reads TGTGCCAGTAGTATACAGGACTCGGCCGAGCAGTACTTC. The full variable domain, rest sourced from reference TRBV19 and TRBJ2-7, is DGGITQSPKYLFRKEGQNVTLSCEQNLNHDAMYWYRQDPGQGLRLIYYSQIVNDFQKGDIAEGYSVSREKKESFPLTVTSAQKNPTAFYLCASSIQDSAEQYFGPGTRLTVT.

This clone was seen only a few times. J is TRBJ2-1 and V is TRBV4-3; D call uncertain. The CDR3 spans 13 residues. V lost 1 base to trimming and J lost 6 bases, with 7 bases between them. Germline-derived CDR1 and CDR2 are LGHNA and YSLEER. CDR3 amino acids: CASSQGYSNEQFF. CDR3 sequence (DNA): TGCGCCAGCAGCCAAGGATACAGCAATGAGCAGTTCTTC.

This clone was recorded a few times. The chain joins TRBV9 to TRBJ2-5; D might be TRBD2 (7 bases). Trimming cost V 3 bases and J 3 bases, with 9 bases left between them. Germline CDR1 is SGDLS and CDR2 is YYNGEE. The CDR3 loop spans 13 amino acids. This CDR3 is CASSGGGEETQYF. The CDR3 region has the DNA TGTGCCAGCAGCGGAGGGGGGGAAGAGACCCAGTACTTC.

Concerning this clone: At one end, the junction sequence differs from germline, possibly due to a read error. Other DNA sequences within the sample encode an identical CDR3. The chain uses TRBV27 and TRBJ1-1; D unresolved. Germline loops: CDR1 MNHEY, CDR2 SMNVEV (reference sequence). This CDR3 has 12 residues. The CDR3 loop is CASRMRNTEAFF. Here the CDR3 DNA reads TGTGCCAGCAGGATGCGGAACACTGAAGCTTTCTTC.

Notes on this clone: A junction end diverges from the germline sequence, so it may reflect a read error. CDR3 sequence (DNA): TGTGCTAGCAGCCCGACACCTAGCAATACGCAGTATTTT. Translating gives CASSPTPSNTQYF. V and J are TRBV7-7 and TRBJ2-3, with a possible D match to TRBD2 (5 bases). The CDR3 is 13 residues long. CDR1 and CDR2 from the germline V gene are SSHAT and FNYEAQ (reference sequence). Variable domain in full (rest from reference TRBV7-7 and TRBJ2-3): GAGVSQSPRYKVTKRGQDVTLRCDPISSHATLYWYQQALGQGPEFLTYFNYEAQPDKSGLPSDRFSAERPEGSISTLTIQRTEQRDSAMYRCASSPTPSNTQYFGPGTRLTVL.

The chain has TRBV6-5 and TRBJ1-2; TRBD1 agrees at 9 bases. The V gene end was trimmed by 9 bases and the J gene end by 3 bases; junction bases not matched to a gene: 5. Germline V lookup: CDR1 MNHEY, CDR2 SVGAGI. This CDR3 has 13 residues. This chain's CDR3 is CARKQGADYGYTF. CDR3 nucleotides: TGTGCCAGAAAACAGGGGGCGGACTATGGCTACACCTTC.

The V and J genes are TRBV6-1 and TRBJ2-7; 10 bases map to TRBD2. The CDR3 runs to 14 residues. Trimming removed 5 bases from V and 3 bases from J; junction bases left unmatched: 4. The germline V gene has CDR1 MNHNS and CDR2 SASEGT. For the CDR3, the DNA is TGTGCCAGCAGTATGGCTAGCGGGAGCTACGAGCAGTACTTC. Its protein is CASSMASGSYEQYF.

This clone was recorded a few times. The CDR3 DNA is TGCGCCAGCAGCAGGGACAGGGCTACTGAAGCTTTCTTT. Amino acids: CASSRDRATEAFF. The rearrangement links TRBV10-1 to TRBJ1-1; 9 bases agree with TRBD1. The CDR3 consists of 13 residues. The V and J ends lost 6 bases and 5 bases, in that order; junction bases with no gene match: 4. Germline V CDR1 and CDR2: WNHNN, SYGVQD (reference sequence).

The rearrangement uses TRBV5-1 and TRBJ1-2; TRBD1 aligns across 10 bases. V lost 4 bases, J lost 5 bases, and 5 bases stayed unmatched. Germline lookup yields CDR1 SGHRS and CDR2 YFSETQ. CDR3 length: 14 amino acids. CDR3 residues: CASSQEDRGYGYTF. Written as DNA, the CDR3 is TGCGCCAGCAGCCAGGAGGACAGGGGGTATGGCTACACCTTC.

A word on this clone: Relative to the germline gene, one junction end is altered; a read error may explain this. The chain links TRBV29-1 to TRBJ1-2; the match to TRBD1 covers 7 bases. CDR3 length: 15 residues. Germline loops: CDR1 SQVTM, CDR2 ANQGSEA. The CDR3 region has the DNA TGCAGCGTTGATGCGGGACAGCCGTCGGCTTATGGCTACCCCTTC. Translation gives CSVDAGQPSAYGYPF.

The CDR3 loop reads CASSYPTGGPSLYEQYF. The CDR3 DNA sequence: TGTGCCAGCAGTTACCCCACAGGGGGCCCTAGCCTCTACGAGCAGTACTTC. This chain joins TRBV7-9 and TRBJ2-7, with TRBD1 matching over 9 bases. Trimming removed 6 bases from V and 3 bases from J; junction bases left unmatched: 15. CDR3 length equals 17 residues. The V gene's germline CDR1 is SEHNR and CDR2 FQNEAQ (reference sequence).